Here is one TCR beta chain with its context. This sample was taken from a study of blood T cell repertoires in COVID-19. As for the study in general: Some COVID-19 samples were acute and others convalescent; all came from the United States, Italy and Spain. T cells, B-cell-depleted T cells, or PBMCs supplied cDNA or gDNA.

The germline V and J ends were trimmed by 8 bases and 0 bases, with 14 bases remaining between them. CDR1 is LNHNV, CDR2 YYDKDF, per germline (reference sequence). This CDR3 has 14 amino acids. Per the authors' pipeline: Quantification of nucleated cells was approximated via reference gene primer amplification. TCRdb's copy holds only in-frame clones and misses some; the assay was immunoSEQ multiplex PCR. The V and J calls and clone size come from that table; D and trimming were worked out from the DNA. The sample includes about 80,000 clones, 84% of them seen just once. The sequenced sample consisted of peripheral blood. V and J are TRBV15 and TRBJ2-7, with a possible D match to TRBD1 (6 bases). This receptor was taken from a man aged 45-65 years with acute or convalescent COVID-19. CDR3 bases: TGTGCCACCGGTGGGGGCGGCGACTCCTACGAGCAGTACTTC. It specifies CATGGGGDSYEQYF.